This T cell receptor (beta chain) is drawn from a study of radiotherapy plus CTLA-4 blockade in lung cancer. Assay used: immunoSEQ multiplex PCR; TCRdb lists only in-frame clones, some missing. The profile covers 90,000 to 150,000 clones, with roughly 80% appearing a single time and approximately 5.5% taken by the ten largest. The sample consisted of peripheral blood, taken from a patient treated with radiotherapy plus ipilimumab. The clonotype was recovered from a human donor with non-small cell lung cancer who had a partial response to radiotherapy plus ipilimumab.

As DNA, the CDR3 is TGTGCCAGCTCACGGGACAGGGGATCTCACGAGCAGTACTTC. Translated, it gives CASSRDRGSHEQYF. The J gene is TRBJ2-7, the V gene TRBV18, with 10 nucleotides matching TRBD1. Germline V gene data show CDR1 as KGHSH and CDR2 as LQKENI. With 4 bases clipped from V and 5 bases from J, the junction kept 5 bases outside the gene matches. This CDR3 is 14 amino acids long.